The present T cell receptor beta chain was sequenced within a study of T cell responses to AZD1222 COVID-19 vaccine. Findings and limits, study-wide: Seropositivity was recorded at baseline in only a handful of AZD1222 recipients. The breadth and depth of Spike-specific TCRs increased once two AZD1222 doses had been given.

About this clone: The antigen remains undetermined.

Analyses pooled second doses at about 4 or about 12 weeks. Sequencing used immunoSEQ multiplex PCR; TCRdb keeps in-frame clones, though not all of them. The sample has about 130,000 clones; 80% to 95% are singletons. In germline, CDR1 is SGHRS, CDR2 YFSETQ. This CDR3 region has 17 residues. V shed 4 bases and J shed 4 bases, with 20 bases lying between them. The sample consisted of peripheral blood, taken 28 days after the second AZD1222 dose. The source of this sequence is an adult who received the AZD1222 COVID-19 vaccine. This chain uses TRBV5-1 with TRBJ2-2, with D tentatively TRBD1 or TRBD2 (5 bases each). Here the CDR3 DNA reads TGCGCCAGCAGCCTAACCCCTGAGGGGAAGGGCACCGGGGAGCTGTTTTTT. Translation gives CASSLTPEGKGTGELFF.